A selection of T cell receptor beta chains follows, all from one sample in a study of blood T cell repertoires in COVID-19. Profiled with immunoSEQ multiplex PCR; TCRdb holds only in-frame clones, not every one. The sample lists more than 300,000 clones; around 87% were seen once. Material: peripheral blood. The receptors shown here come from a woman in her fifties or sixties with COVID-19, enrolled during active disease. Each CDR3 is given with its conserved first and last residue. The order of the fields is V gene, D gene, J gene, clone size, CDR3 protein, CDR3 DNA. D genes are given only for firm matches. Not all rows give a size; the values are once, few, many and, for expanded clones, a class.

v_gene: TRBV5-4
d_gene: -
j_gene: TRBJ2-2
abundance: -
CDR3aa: CATRRQNYTGELFF
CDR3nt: TGTGCCACCAGGAGGCAGAATTACACCGGGGAGCTGTTTTTT

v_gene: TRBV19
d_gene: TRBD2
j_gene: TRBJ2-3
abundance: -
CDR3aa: CASSTSSSGRRISTDTQYF
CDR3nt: TGTGCCAGTAGTACGAGTTCTAGCGGGAGGCGGATTAGCACAGATACGCAGTATTTT

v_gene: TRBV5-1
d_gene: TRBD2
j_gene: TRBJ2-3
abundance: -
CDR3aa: CASSLVVAGGLDTQYF
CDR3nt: TGCGCCAGCAGCTTGGTGGTAGCGGGAGGCCTAGATACGCAGTATTTT

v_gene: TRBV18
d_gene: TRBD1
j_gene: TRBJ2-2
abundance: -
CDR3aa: CASSPGTGSGELFF
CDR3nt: TGTGCCAGCTCTCCCGGGACAGGGTCCGGGGAGCTGTTTTTT

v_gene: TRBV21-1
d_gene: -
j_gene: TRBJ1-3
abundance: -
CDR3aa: CASSNEASGNTIYF
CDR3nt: TGTGCCAGCAGCAATGAGGCATCTGGAAACACCATATATTTT

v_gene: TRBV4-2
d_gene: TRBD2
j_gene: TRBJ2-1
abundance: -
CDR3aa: CASSQALAGGGEEQFF
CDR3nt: TGTGCCAGCAGCCAAGCCCTAGCGGGAGGAGGGGAGGAGCAGTTCTTC

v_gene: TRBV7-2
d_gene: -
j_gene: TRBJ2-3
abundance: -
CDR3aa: CASSSTDTQYF
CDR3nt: TGTGCCAGCAGCTCGACAGATACGCAGTATTTT

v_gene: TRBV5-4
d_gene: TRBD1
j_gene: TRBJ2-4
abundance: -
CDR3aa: CASSPRTGNIQYF
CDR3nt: TGTGCCAGCAGCCCACGGACAGGGAACATTCAGTACTTC

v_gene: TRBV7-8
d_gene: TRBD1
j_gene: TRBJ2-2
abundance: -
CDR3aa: CASSLAGQGTGELFF
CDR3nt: TGTGCCAGCAGCTTAGCTGGACAGGGCACCGGGGAGCTGTTTTTT

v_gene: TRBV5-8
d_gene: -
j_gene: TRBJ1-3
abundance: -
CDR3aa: CASSLYPSYSGNTIYF
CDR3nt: TGTGCCAGCAGCTTGTACCCTTCCTACTCTGGAAACACCATATATTTT

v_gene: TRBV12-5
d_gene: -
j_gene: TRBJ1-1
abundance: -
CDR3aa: CASGLVLTGMNTEAFF
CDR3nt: TGTGCTAGTGGTTTGGTCCTCACAGGGATGAACACTGAAGCTTTCTTT

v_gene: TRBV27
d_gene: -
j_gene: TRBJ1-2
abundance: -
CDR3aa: CASRSTGIARSGYTF
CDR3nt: TGTGCCAGCAGGTCTACAGGGATCGCACGGTCCGGCTACACCTTC

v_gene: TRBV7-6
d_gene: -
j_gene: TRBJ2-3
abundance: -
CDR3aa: CASSLGGYTDTQYF
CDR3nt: TGTGCCAGCAGCTTAGGGGGCTACACAGATACGCAGTATTTT

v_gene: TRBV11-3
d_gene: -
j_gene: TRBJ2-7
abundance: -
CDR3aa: CASSQTHYEQYF
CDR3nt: TGTGCCAGCAGCCAGACACACTACGAGCAGTACTTC

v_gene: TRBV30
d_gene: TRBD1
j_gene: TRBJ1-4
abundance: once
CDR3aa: CASLNRDSAITLQKLFF
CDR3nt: TGTGCCAGTCTGAACCGGGACAGCGCCATAACACTCCAAAAACTGTTTTTT

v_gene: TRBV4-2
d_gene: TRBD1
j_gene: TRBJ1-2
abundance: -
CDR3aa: CASSHPGQGGGYGYTF
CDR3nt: TGTGCCAGCAGCCATCCGGGACAGGGTGGTGGCTATGGCTACACCTTC

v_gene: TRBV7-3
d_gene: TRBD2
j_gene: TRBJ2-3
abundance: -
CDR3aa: CASSLRGTSGSTDTQYF
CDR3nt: TGTGCCAGCAGCTTAAGGGGGACTAGCGGGAGTACAGATACGCAGTATTTT

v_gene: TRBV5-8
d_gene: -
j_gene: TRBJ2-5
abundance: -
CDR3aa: CASSLGNRLQETQYF
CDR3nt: TGTGCCAGCAGCTTGGGTAACAGGCTACAAGAGACCCAGTACTTC

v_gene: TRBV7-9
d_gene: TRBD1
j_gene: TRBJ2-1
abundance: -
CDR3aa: CASSTHRGSYNEQFF
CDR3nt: TGTGCCAGCAGCACCCACAGGGGCTCCTACAATGAGCAGTTCTTC

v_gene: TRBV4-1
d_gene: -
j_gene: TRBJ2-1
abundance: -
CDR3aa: CASSQGAGSYNEQFF
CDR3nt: TGCGCCAGCAGCCAAGGAGCGGGTTCCTACAATGAGCAGTTCTTC

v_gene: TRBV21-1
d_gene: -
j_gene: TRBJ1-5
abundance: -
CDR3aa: CASSKKGQGRNQPQHF
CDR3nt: TGTGCCAGCAGCAAAAAGGGACAGGGCCGGAATCAGCCCCAGCATTTT

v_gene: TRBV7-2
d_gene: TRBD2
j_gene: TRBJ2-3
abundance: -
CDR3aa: CASSSRGTSADTQYF
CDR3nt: TGTGCCAGCAGCTCCCGTGGGACTAGTGCAGATACGCAGTATTTT

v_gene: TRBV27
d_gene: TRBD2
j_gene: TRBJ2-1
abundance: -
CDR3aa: CASSAGLAGVFYNEQFF
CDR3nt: TGTGCCAGCAGTGCGGGACTAGCGGGAGTTTTCTACAATGAGCAGTTCTTC

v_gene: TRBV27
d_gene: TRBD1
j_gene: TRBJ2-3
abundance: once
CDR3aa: CASSVPGQGVSDTQYF
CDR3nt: TGTGCCAGCAGTGTTCCGGGACAGGGAGTTTCGGATACGCAGTATTTT

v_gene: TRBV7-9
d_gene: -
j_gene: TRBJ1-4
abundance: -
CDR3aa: CASSRSGNSNEKLFF
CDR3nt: TGTGCCAGCAGCCGTTCCGGGAATTCGAATGAAAAACTGTTTTTT

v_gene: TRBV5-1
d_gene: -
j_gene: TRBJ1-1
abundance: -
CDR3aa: CASSLGRGYGEAFF
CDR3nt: TGCGCCAGCAGCTTGGGAAGGGGGTATGGTGAAGCTTTCTTT

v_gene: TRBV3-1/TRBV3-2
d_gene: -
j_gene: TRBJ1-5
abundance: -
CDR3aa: CASSSAGTPNQPQHF
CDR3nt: TGTGCCAGCAGCTCAGCCGGGACACCTAATCAGCCCCAGCATTTT

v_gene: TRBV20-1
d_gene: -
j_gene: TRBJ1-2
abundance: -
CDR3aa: CSASKPGNYGYTF
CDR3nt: TGCAGTGCTAGTAAACCAGGGAACTATGGCTACACCTTC

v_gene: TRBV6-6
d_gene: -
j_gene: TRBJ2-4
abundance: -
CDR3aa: CASREEIGSAQYF
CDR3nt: TGTGCCAGCCGGGAAGAGATTGGGTCCGCTCAGTACTTC

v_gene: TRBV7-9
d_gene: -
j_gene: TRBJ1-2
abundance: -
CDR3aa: CASSQDNYGYTF
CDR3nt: TGTGCCAGCAGTCAGGATAACTATGGCTACACCTTC

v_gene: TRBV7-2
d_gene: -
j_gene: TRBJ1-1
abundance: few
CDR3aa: CASTVAAGKNTEAFF
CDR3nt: TGTGCCAGCACCGTAGCAGCAGGGAAGAACACTGAAGCTTTCTTT

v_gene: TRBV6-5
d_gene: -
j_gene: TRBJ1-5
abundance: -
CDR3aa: CASSYQGFNQPQHF
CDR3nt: TGTGCCAGCAGTTACCAGGGTTTCAATCAGCCCCAGCATTTT

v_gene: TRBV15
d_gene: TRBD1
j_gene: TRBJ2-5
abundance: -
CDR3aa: CATSRDRGQGKTQYF
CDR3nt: TGTGCCACCAGCAGAGATCGAGGACAGGGGAAGACCCAGTACTTC

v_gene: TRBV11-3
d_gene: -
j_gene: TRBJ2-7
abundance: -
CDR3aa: CASSFYPSYEQYF
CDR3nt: TGTGCCAGCAGCTTCTACCCCTCCTACGAGCAGTACTTC

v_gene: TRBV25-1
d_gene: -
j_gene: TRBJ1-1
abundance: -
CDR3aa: CASKLESSMHTEAFF
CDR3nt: TGTGCCAGCAAGTTAGAGTCTAGCATGCACACTGAAGCTTTCTTT

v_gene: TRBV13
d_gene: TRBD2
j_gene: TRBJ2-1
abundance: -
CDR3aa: CATQNTSGYNEQFF
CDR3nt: TGTGCCACCCAAAACACTAGCGGCTACAATGAGCAGTTCTTC

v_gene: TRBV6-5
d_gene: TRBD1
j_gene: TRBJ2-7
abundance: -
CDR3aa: CASSRGRQGGYEQYF
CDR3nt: TGTGCCAGCAGCCGAGGTCGACAGGGGGGCTACGAGCAGTACTTC

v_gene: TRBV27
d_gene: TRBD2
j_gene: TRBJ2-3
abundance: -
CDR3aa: CASRQRESPTDTQYF
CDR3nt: TGTGCCAGCAGACAGCGGGAGAGCCCCACAGATACGCAGTATTTT

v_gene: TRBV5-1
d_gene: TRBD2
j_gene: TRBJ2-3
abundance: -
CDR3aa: CASTLAGGPDTQYF
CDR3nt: TGCGCCAGCACGCTAGCGGGAGGGCCAGATACGCAGTATTTT

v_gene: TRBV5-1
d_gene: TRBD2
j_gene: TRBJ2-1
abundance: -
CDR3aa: CASSLVSGGGNEQFF
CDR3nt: TGCGCCAGCAGCTTAGTTAGCGGGGGAGGGAATGAGCAGTTCTTC

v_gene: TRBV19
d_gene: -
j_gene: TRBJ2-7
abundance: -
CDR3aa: CASSTGRYSYEQYF
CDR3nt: TGTGCCAGTAGTACTGGCAGGTACTCCTACGAGCAGTACTTC

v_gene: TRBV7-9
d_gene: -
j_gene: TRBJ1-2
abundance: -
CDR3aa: CASSLLGKPNYGYTF
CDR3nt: TGTGCCAGCAGCTTATTGGGCAAGCCCAACTATGGCTACACCTTC

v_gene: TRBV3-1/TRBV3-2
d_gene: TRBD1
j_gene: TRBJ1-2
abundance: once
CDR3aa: CASSQDQRGLNYGYTF
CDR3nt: TGTGCCAGCAGCCAAGATCAAAGGGGGCTTAACTATGGCTACACCTTC

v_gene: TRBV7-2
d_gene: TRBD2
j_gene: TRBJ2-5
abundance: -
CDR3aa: CASSQRTSGGETQYF
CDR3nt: TGTGCCAGCAGCCAGAGGACTAGCGGAGGGGAGACCCAGTACTTC

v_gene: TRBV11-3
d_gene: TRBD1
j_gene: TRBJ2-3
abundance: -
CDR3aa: CASSLQGTGGPDTQYF
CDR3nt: TGTGCCAGCAGCTTACAGGGGACAGGGGGCCCAGATACGCAGTATTTT

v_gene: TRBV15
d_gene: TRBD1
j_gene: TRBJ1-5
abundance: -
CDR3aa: CATSLGQLNQPQHF
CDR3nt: TGTGCCACCAGCCTGGGACAGTTGAATCAGCCCCAGCATTTT

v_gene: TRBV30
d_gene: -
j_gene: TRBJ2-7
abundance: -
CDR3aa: CAWSVRSSVYEQYF
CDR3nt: TGTGCCTGGAGTGTACGGAGTAGCGTCTACGAGCAGTACTTC

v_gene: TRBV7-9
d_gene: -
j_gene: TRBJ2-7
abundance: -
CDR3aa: CASSFPPSGTLSVEQYF
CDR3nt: TGTGCCAGCAGCTTTCCACCCTCAGGGACACTGTCGGTCGAGCAGTACTTC

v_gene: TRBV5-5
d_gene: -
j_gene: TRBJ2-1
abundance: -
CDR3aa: CASSSDWASEYNEQFF
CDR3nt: TGTGCCAGCAGCTCCGATTGGGCTAGCGAGTACAATGAGCAGTTCTTC

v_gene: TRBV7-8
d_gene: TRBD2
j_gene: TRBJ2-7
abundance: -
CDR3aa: CASSLRIGRLAGGEQYF
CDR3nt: TGTGCCAGCAGCTTAAGAATCGGGCGACTAGCGGGAGGCGAGCAGTACTTC

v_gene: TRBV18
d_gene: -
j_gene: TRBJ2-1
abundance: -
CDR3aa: CASSRLSGDGTNEQFF
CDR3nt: TGTGCCAGCTCACGTCTGTCCGGGGATGGTACGAATGAGCAGTTCTTC